The TCR beta chain under discussion was sequenced for a study of blood T cell repertoires in COVID-19. Background on the study: There were acute and convalescent COVID-19 samples, and they came from the United States, Italy and Spain. Nucleic acid was either cDNA or gDNA, and it came from T cells, B-cell-depleted T cells, or PBMCs.

Germline V CDR1 and CDR2: MNHEY, SVGAGI. Trimming cost V 6 bases and J 5 bases; bases outside gene matches: 6. This CDR3 spans 14 amino acids. In the study's own analysis: Scientists estimated how many nucleated cells there were by amplifying reference gene primers. Clones were read by immunoSEQ multiplex PCR, and TCRdb kept only the in-frame ones, dropping some. V and J calls and clone size are copied from that table; D and trimming were computed from the DNA. This table has about 11,000 clones, around 90% appearing once. The TCR sequence derives from a human donor in a cohort sampled during active COVID-19. V gene TRBV6-5 combines with J gene TRBJ1-1; 10 nucleotides agree with TRBD1. The sequenced material came from peripheral blood. CDR3: CASSFGTGVTEAFF. Here the CDR3 DNA reads TGTGCCAGCAGCTTCGGGACAGGGGTTACTGAAGCTTTCTTT.